This T cell receptor beta chain was identified in a study of shared clonotypes between healthy human individuals. Authors' methods: Junction-only immunoSEQ sequences carried no quality scores, so filtering differed. Sequenced by immunoSEQ multiplex PCR; TCRdb stores in-frame clones only, minus some. V and J calls and clone size come straight from that table; D and trimming were deduced from the DNA. The sample consists of a few hundred thousand clones, 70% to 80% of them appearing once. Trimming took 1 base from V and 4 from J; bases not matched to a gene: 6. The CDR3 has 15 residues. CDR1 SGHRS and CDR2 YFSETQ come from the germline V gene.

The V and J genes are TRBV5-1 and TRBJ2-3; 7 bases are a match to TRBD1. Sequenced material: PBMCs. The source of this sequence is a woman aged 40 to 50 in good health. Some clones in this sample may be carry-over from other donors' samples. This CDR3 is CASSLRTGPSDTQYF. In DNA, the CDR3 is TGCGCCAGCAGCTTGAGGACAGGCCCTTCAGATACGCAGTATTTT.